This T cell receptor beta chain was identified during a study of shared clonotypes between healthy human individuals. Trimming stripped 5 bases from V and 0 bases from J, with 7 bases between. Germline CDR1 is SGHVS and CDR2 is FNYEAQ. The CDR3 sequence is 13 residues long. Clones were read by immunoSEQ multiplex PCR, and TCRdb kept only the in-frame ones, dropping some. The data contain roughly 700,000 clones, around 74% of them seen just once; the ten biggest clones take up about 1.7%. This clone was seen once. The chain combines TRBV7-6 with TRBJ1-1; D is possibly TRBD1 (6 bases). This receptor was taken from a woman aged 25 to 39 in good health. The sample was memory CD4+ T cells sorted from blood. Subset noted: CD45RA-negative fraction. CDR3 bases: TGTGCCAGCAGCCGGGACATGAACACTGAAGCTTTCTTT. It yields the protein CASSRDMNTEAFF.